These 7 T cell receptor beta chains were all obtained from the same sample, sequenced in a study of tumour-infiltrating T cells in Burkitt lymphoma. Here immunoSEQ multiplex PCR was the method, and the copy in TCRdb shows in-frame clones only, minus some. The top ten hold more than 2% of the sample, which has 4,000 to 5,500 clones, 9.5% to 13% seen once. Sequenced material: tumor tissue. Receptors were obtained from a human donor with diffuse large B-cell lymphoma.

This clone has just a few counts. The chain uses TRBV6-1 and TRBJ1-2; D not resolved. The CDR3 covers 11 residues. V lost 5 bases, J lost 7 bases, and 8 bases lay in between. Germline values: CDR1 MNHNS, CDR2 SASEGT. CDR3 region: CASSFRVGYTF. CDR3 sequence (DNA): TGTGCCAGCAGTTTCCGGGTTGGCTACACCTTC.

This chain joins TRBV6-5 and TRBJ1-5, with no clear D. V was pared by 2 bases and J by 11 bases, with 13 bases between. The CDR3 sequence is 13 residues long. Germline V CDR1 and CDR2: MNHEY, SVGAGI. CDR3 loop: CASSYSQNRAQHF. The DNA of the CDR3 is TGTGCCAGCAGTTACAGCCAGAACCGGGCCCAGCATTTT.

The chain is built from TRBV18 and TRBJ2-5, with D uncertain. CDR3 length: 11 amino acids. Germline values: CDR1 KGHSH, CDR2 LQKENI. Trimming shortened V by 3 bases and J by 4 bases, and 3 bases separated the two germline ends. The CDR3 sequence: CASSPGETQYF. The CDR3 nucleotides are TGTGCCAGCTCACCGGGAGAGACCCAGTACTTC. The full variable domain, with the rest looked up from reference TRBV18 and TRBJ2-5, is NAGVMQNPRHLVRRRGQEARLRCSPMKGHSHVYWYRQLPEEGLKFMVYLQKENIIDESGMPKERFSAEFPKEGPSILRIQQVVRGDSAAYFCASSPGETQYFGPGTRLLVL.

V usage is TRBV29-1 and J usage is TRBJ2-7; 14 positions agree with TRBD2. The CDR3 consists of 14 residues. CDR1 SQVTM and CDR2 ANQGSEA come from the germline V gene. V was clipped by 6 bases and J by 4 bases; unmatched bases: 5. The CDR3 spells CSVKGLAGVYEQYF. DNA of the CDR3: TGCAGCGTGAAGGGACTAGCGGGGGTTTACGAGCAGTACTTC.

The CDR3 DNA follows: TGTGCCAGTAGTACCCTCAGAGTCGCTAACTATGGCTACACCTTC. Amino acids: CASSTLRVANYGYTF. The chain joins TRBV19 to TRBJ1-2; D is unresolved. This CDR3 comprises 15 residues. V lost 4 bases, J lost 0 bases, and 12 bases lay in between. CDR1 is LNHDA, CDR2 SQIVND, per germline (reference sequence).

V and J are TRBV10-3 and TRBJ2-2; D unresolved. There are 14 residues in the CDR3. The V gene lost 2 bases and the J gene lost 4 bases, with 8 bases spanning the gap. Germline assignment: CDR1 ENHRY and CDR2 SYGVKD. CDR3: CAISEPEVTGELFF. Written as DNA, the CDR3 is TGTGCCATCAGTGAGCCTGAGGTCACCGGGGAGCTGTTTTTT.

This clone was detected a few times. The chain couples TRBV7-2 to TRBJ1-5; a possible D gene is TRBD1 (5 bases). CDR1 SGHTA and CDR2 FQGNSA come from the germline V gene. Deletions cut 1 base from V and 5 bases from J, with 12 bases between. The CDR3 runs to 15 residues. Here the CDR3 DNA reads TGTGCCAGCAGCTTAGGGGGGAGGGATGATCAGCCCCAGCATTTT. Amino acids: CASSLGGRDDQPQHF. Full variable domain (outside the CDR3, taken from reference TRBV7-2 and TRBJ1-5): GAGVSQSPSNKVTEKGKDVELRCDPISGHTALYWYRQSLGQGLEFLIYFQGNSAPDKSGLPSDRFSAERTGGSVSTLTIQRTQQEDSAVYLCASSLGGRDDQPQHFGDGTRLSIL.